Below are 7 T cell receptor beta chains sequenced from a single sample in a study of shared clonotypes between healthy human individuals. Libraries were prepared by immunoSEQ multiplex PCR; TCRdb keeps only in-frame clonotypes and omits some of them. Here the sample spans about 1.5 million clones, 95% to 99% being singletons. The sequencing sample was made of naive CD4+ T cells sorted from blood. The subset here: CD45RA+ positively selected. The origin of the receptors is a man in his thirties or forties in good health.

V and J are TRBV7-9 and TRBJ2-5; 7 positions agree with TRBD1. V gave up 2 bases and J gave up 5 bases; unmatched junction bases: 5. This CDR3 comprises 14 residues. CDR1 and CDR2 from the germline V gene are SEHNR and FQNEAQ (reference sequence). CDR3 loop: CASSLPTGLETQYF. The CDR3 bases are TGTGCCAGCAGCTTACCGACAGGGTTGGAGACCCAGTACTTC.

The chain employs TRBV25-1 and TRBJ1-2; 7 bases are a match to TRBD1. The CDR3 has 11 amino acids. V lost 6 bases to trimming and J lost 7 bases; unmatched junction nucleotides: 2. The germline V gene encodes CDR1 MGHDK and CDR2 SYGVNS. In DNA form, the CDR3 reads TGTGCCAGCAGCACAGGGGTTGGCTACACCTTC. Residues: CASSTGVGYTF.

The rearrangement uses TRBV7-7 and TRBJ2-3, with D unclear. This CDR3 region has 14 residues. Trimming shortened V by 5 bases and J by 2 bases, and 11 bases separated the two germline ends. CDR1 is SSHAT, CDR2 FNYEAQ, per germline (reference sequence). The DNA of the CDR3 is TGTGCCAGCAGCCGGACGACCTTCACAGATACGCAGTATTTT. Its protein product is CASSRTTFTDTQYF.

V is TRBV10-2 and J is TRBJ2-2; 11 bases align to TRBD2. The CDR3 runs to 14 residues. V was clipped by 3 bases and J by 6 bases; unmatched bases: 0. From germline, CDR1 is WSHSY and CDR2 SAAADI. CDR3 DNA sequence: TGCGCCAGCAGTGAACTAGCGGGAGCCGGGGAGCTGTTTTTT. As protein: CASSELAGAGELFF.

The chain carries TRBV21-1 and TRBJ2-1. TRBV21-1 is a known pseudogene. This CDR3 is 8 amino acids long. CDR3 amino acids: CASLNRFF. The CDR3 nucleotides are TGTGCCAGCTTGAACCGGTTCTTC.

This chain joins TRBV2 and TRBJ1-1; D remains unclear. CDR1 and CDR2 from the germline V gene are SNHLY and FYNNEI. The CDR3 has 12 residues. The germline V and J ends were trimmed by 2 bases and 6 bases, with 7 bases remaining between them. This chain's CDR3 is CASSERFAEAFF. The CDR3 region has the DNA TGTGCCAGCAGTGAAAGATTCGCTGAAGCTTTCTTT.

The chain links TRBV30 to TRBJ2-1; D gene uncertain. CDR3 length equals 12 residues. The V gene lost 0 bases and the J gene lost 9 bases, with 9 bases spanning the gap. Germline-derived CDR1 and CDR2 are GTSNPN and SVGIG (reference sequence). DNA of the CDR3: TGTGCCTGGAGTGTAAGGGAATCTGAGCAGTTCTTC. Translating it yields CAWSVRESEQFF.